The present entry profiles one TCR beta chain with its context. With V trimmed by 4 bases and J by 5 bases, 7 bases remained unmatched. The CDR3 is 14 residues long. In germline, CDR1 is MNHEY, CDR2 SVGEGT. Source study methods: Scientists estimated how many nucleated cells there were by amplifying reference gene primers. The data were produced by immunoSEQ multiplex PCR, yet TCRdb's version contains in-frame clones alone and is incomplete. V, J and clone size reflect that table, while D and trimming were determined from the DNA. The data show tens of thousands of clones, 85% to 90% seen once. The data originate from a study of blood T cell repertoires in COVID-19. Study at large: Acute and convalescent COVID-19 specimens originated in the United States, Italy and Spain. The cDNA or gDNA used as material had been derived from T cells, B-cell-depleted T cells, or PBMCs.

This TCR was recovered from a man aged 80 or over with active COVID-19. The specimen sequenced was peripheral blood. The chain recombines TRBV6-2 or TRBV6-3 with TRBJ2-7; 8 bases are shared with TRBD2. The CDR3 DNA reads as TGTGCCAGCAGTTGGACTAGCAAGATTAACGAGCAGTACTTC. Translation gives CASSWTSKINEQYF.